Listed here are 6 T cell receptor beta chains from one sample, sequenced in a study of OX40 agonist ivuxolimab in advanced cancers. Method: immunoSEQ multiplex PCR; TCRdb's copy keeps in-frame clones and lacks some. The data show about 100,000 clones, approximately 94% seen once. Sequencing used CD4+ or CD8+ T cells sorted from blood, obtained in a trial of the OX40 agonist ivuxolimab. These receptors were collected from an adult with an advanced solid tumor such as melanoma, head and neck, liver or kidney cancer.

J is TRBJ2-5 and V is TRBV2, with TRBD1 as a possible D gene (6 bases). V was pared by 6 bases and J by 0 bases, with 8 bases between. This CDR3 comprises 13 residues. The germline V gene encodes CDR1 SNHLY and CDR2 FYNNEI. CDR3 sequence reads: CASSRDNQETQYF. CDR3 DNA: TGTGCCAGCAGCCGGGACAACCAAGAGACCCAGTACTTC.

This rearrangement joins TRBV5-1 to TRBJ1-5; tentatively, D is TRBD1 (6 bases). The CDR3 is 15 residues long. Trimming stripped 8 bases from V and 4 bases from J, with 19 bases between. Per germline, CDR1 SGHRS and CDR2 YFSETQ. CDR3 in DNA: TGCGCCAGGGGGGCGGCAGGGTCCTTTAATCAGCCCCAGCATTTT. This gives the protein CARGAAGSFNQPQHF.

The V call is TRBV4-2, the J call TRBJ1-5; D may be TRBD1 (5 bases). The germline V gene encodes CDR1 LGHNA and CDR2 YNFKEQ. Trimming took 1 base from V and 2 from J, leaving 12 bases between them. The CDR3 extends over 16 amino acids. The CDR3 sequence is CASSQVMGRGNQPQHF. In DNA form, the CDR3 reads TGTGCCAGCAGCCAAGTTATGGGGCGAGGCAATCAGCCCCAGCATTTT.

This sequence joins TRBV18 and TRBJ1-2; 7 bases map to TRBD1. The V gene's germline CDR1 is KGHSH and CDR2 LQKENI. V was pared by 3 bases and J by 8 bases, with 6 bases of the junction left unmatched. The CDR3 runs 13 residues. The CDR3 here is CASSPEQGRGYTF. The CDR3 bases are TGTGCCAGCTCACCGGAACAGGGGAGGGGCTACACCTTC.

The chain has TRBV28 and TRBJ2-7, with D possibly matching TRBD2 (5 bases). The ends were cut back, 11 bases at V and 2 bases at J, with 22 bases in the middle. The germline CDR1 and CDR2 sequences are MDHEN and SYDVKM. This CDR3 spans 15 amino acids. CDR3 region: CASFRSDPGTYEQYF. Written as DNA, the CDR3 is TGTGCCTCCTTTCGGAGCGACCCGGGGACCTACGAGCAGTACTTC.

Regarding this clone: Sequence at one end of the junction differs from germline and may be a read error. The chain couples TRBV6-6 to TRBJ2-7; TRBD2 matches 11 bases. The CDR3 runs to 15 residues. Per germline, CDR1 MNHNY and CDR2 SVGAGI (reference sequence). The CDR3 spells CAISIAGGTAYEQYF. As DNA, the CDR3 is TGTGCCATCAGTATAGCGGGAGGGACGGCCTACGAGCAGTACTTC.